This T cell receptor (beta chain) was retrieved from a study of cytomegalovirus exposure and HLA in healthy donors. Overall study context: Both the approximately 130 validation repertoires and the approximately 700 first-cohort repertoires used the same platform, as reported by a later analysis.

This CDR3 spans 15 amino acids. V gave up 2 bases and J gave up 6 bases, with 12 bases separating them. Germline V gene sequence: CDR1 SGHNT, CDR2 YYREEE (reference sequence). Worth noting for this clone: The antigen is undetermined.

Study-wide points: Among TCR beta chains, those listed as cytomegalovirus-associated numbered over 150.

The repertoire was sequenced with immunoSEQ multiplex PCR; TCRdb's copy has only in-frame clones and lacks some. In the table there are about 63,000 clones, around 89% of which are singletons. V is TRBV5-4 and J is TRBJ1-6, with D perhaps TRBD1 (6 bases). The sequencing input was PBMCs. The clonotype was recovered from a woman under 30 in good health and CMV-seronegative. Here the CDR3 DNA reads TGTGCCAGCAGCTTTCCACCAGGGGCTAATTCACCCCTCCACTTT. Amino acids: CASSFPPGANSPLHF.